This T cell receptor (beta chain) was retrieved from a study of T cell responses to AZD1222 COVID-19 vaccine. General study findings and limits: Reportedly, nearly half the spike-specific TCRs target unmutated variant regions.

About this clone: Its antigen is currently unknown.

Germline lookup yields CDR1 ENHRY and CDR2 SYGVKD. The CDR3 covers 15 residues. V lost 0 bases, J lost 0 bases, and 9 bases lay in between. TCRdb's copy holds only in-frame clones and misses some; the assay was immunoSEQ multiplex PCR. Of roughly 150,000 clones detected, around nine tenths appear once; the ten largest clones hold less than 1.3%. Specimen: peripheral blood, collected 28 days after the second AZD1222 dose. This rearrangement joins TRBV10-3 to TRBJ2-7; D gene ambiguous. This sequence originates from an adult who received the AZD1222 COVID-19 vaccine. CDR3 sequence: CAISESFSRSYEQYF. The CDR3 DNA follows: TGTGCCATCAGTGAGTCGTTCAGCCGCTCCTACGAGCAGTACTTC.